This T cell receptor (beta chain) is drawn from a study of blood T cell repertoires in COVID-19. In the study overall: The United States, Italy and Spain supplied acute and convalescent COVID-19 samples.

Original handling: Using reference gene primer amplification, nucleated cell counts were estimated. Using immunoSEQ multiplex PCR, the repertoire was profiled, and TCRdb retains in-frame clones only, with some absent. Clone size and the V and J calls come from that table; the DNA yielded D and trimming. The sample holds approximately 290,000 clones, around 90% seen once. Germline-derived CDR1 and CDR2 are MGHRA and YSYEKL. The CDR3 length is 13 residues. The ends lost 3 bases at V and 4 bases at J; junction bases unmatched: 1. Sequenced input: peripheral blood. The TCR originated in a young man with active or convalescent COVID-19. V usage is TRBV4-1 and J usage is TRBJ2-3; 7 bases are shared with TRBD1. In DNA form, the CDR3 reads TGCGCCAGCAGCCAGCAGGGGGCAGATACGCAGTATTTT. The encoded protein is CASSQQGADTQYF.